This TCR beta chain appears in the sequencing data of a study of shared clonotypes between healthy human individuals. Study summary: Per donor, three plates held CD4 naive cells, three held CD4 memory, two held CD8 naive and one held CD8 memory.

Profiling relied on immunoSEQ multiplex PCR, and the TCRdb table lists in-frame clones only, not all of them. Counted here are more than 2,000,000 clones, more than 90% occurring once; the ten biggest clones make up roughly 0.14%. Of note for this clone: Other DNA sequences from this sample encode an identical CDR3 as well.

The sequence came from a man in his late teens or twenties in good health. The sample comprised naive CD4+ T cells sorted from blood. Subset given: CD45RA+ positively selected.

The CDR3 DNA follows: TGTGCCAGCAGCTTCCAGGGGGCGACTAATGAAAAACTGTTTTTT. Protein product: CASSFQGATNEKLFF. The chain recombines TRBV7-2 with TRBJ1-4, with 8 bases lining up with TRBD1. The CDR3 is 15 residues long. Germline CDR1 and CDR2: SGHTA and FQGNSA. Unmatched junction bases numbered 2, after V lost 3 bases and J lost 2 bases.